This is a list of T cell receptor beta chains from one sample in a study of T cells in localized non-small cell lung cancer. Assay: immunoSEQ multiplex PCR; the TCRdb copy retains only in-frame clones and omits some. The data show some 22,000 clones, approximately 84% seen once. The sequencing here drew on peripheral blood, taken before any cancer treatment. The source is a man aged 35-75 years with stage I lung adenocarcinoma. The conserved cysteine and the conserved F or W are not part of the CDR3 here. Each record gives: CDR3 protein, D gene, J gene, V gene. D genes are given only for firm matches.

CDR3: ASSLTISGGTDTQY
D: -
J: TRBJ2-3
V: TRBV5-6

CDR3: ASSLLSGLAGSTQY
D: TRBD2
J: TRBJ2-3
V: TRBV4-2

CDR3: ASRYDTGGINQPQH
D: TRBD1
J: TRBJ1-5
V: TRBV2

CDR3: ASSFSEEEDEAF
D: -
J: TRBJ1-1
V: TRBV5-4

CDR3: AWSALGGNQPQH
D: -
J: TRBJ1-5
V: TRBV30

CDR3: ASVAGTDTQY
D: -
J: TRBJ2-3
V: TRBV28

CDR3: ASSLPGGGGDEQF
D: TRBD1
J: TRBJ2-1
V: TRBV28

CDR3: ASMGQGYGEAF
D: TRBD1
J: TRBJ1-1
V: TRBV2

CDR3: ASRPGRRTGELF
D: -
J: TRBJ2-2
V: TRBV2

CDR3: ASSSDTRAGGLF
D: TRBD1
J: TRBJ2-2
V: TRBV5-8

CDR3: ASNSQTGSNTGELF
D: TRBD1
J: TRBJ2-2
V: TRBV13

CDR3: ASRDTGVAPSPYEQY
D: -
J: TRBJ2-7
V: TRBV27

CDR3: ASVRATNEKLF
D: -
J: TRBJ1-4
V: TRBV7-9

CDR3: ASSFYSGRGWYPGELF
D: -
J: TRBJ2-2
V: TRBV12-1

CDR3: ASGQGGNTEAF
D: TRBD1
J: TRBJ1-1
V: TRBV7-2

CDR3: ASSITVSYEQY
D: -
J: TRBJ2-7
V: TRBV19

CDR3: ASSLGGPVTGELF
D: -
J: TRBJ2-2
V: TRBV7-3

CDR3: ASSSSSILAGVETQY
D: TRBD2
J: TRBJ2-5
V: TRBV28

CDR3: ASSQDLLGDIQY
D: -
J: TRBJ2-4
V: TRBV14

CDR3: ASLVGQANTEAF
D: TRBD1
J: TRBJ1-1
V: TRBV2

CDR3: ASSQVSQGTQY
D: -
J: TRBJ2-5
V: TRBV14

CDR3: ASSGGWTATNEKLF
D: -
J: TRBJ1-4
V: TRBV2

CDR3: ASIKDGNTGELF
D: -
J: TRBJ2-2
V: TRBV11-3

CDR3: SVATGTHYEQY
D: -
J: TRBJ2-7
V: TRBV29-1

CDR3: ASSLVFGEQY
D: -
J: TRBJ2-7
V: TRBV5-8

CDR3: ASSKPVRGHTYEQY
D: -
J: TRBJ2-7
V: TRBV5-1

CDR3: ASSQDPQGRYSPLH
D: -
J: TRBJ1-6
V: TRBV4-2

CDR3: ASSLVRGHDEQY
D: TRBD1
J: TRBJ2-7
V: TRBV5-1

CDR3: ASSPDSTDTQY
D: -
J: TRBJ2-3
V: TRBV5-4

CDR3: ASSSNRDHEQF
D: -
J: TRBJ2-1
V: TRBV7-3

CDR3: AWREAGGETQY
D: TRBD2
J: TRBJ2-5
V: TRBV30

CDR3: ASSTRKVASLTQPQH
D: -
J: TRBJ1-5
V: TRBV19

CDR3: ASRIRFESPLH
D: -
J: TRBJ1-6
V: TRBV2

CDR3: ASSGTGALRGEAF
D: TRBD1
J: TRBJ1-1
V: TRBV9

CDR3: ASSPLAGGSNEQF
D: TRBD2
J: TRBJ2-1
V: TRBV7-2

CDR3: ASSPQVAGGRETQY
D: TRBD2
J: TRBJ2-5
V: TRBV7-2

CDR3: ASSLSDFTPDTQY
D: -
J: TRBJ2-3
V: TRBV7-9

CDR3: ASGLTSGTDTQY
D: TRBD2
J: TRBJ2-3
V: TRBV6-6

CDR3: ASSLEPSGNEQF
D: TRBD2
J: TRBJ2-1
V: TRBV5-1

CDR3: ASSEHQGSGANVLT
D: -
J: TRBJ2-6
V: TRBV25-1

CDR3: ASSKNTYNEQF
D: -
J: TRBJ2-1
V: TRBV19

CDR3: ASSKSWSGRGYEQY
D: -
J: TRBJ2-7
V: TRBV21-1

CDR3: ASSFRGVNQPQH
D: -
J: TRBJ1-5
V: TRBV27

CDR3: ASSTTSTTGELF
D: -
J: TRBJ2-2
V: TRBV6-5

CDR3: ASSLPLDELGFSGANVLT
D: -
J: TRBJ2-6
V: TRBV7-8

CDR3: ASSLGRLETQY
D: -
J: TRBJ2-5
V: TRBV7-2

CDR3: ASSLGDLSYNEQF
D: -
J: TRBJ2-1
V: TRBV5-1

CDR3: ASRPRDSPDEPQH
D: TRBD1
J: TRBJ1-5
V: TRBV2

CDR3: SVEVASARKGADTQY
D: -
J: TRBJ2-3
V: TRBV29-1

CDR3: ASSLGDLTDTQY
D: -
J: TRBJ2-3
V: TRBV5-1

CDR3: ASSYSDSGNTIY
D: -
J: TRBJ1-3
V: TRBV6-5

CDR3: ASSIDSAYGYT
D: -
J: TRBJ1-2
V: TRBV19

CDR3: SVVALDQETQY
D: -
J: TRBJ2-5
V: TRBV29-1

CDR3: ASSLGRNTEAF
D: -
J: TRBJ1-1
V: TRBV5-6

CDR3: ASSHRIENYNEQF
D: -
J: TRBJ2-1
V: TRBV7-8

CDR3: ASTHSGNTIY
D: -
J: TRBJ1-3
V: TRBV19

CDR3: ASSPQGYQETQY
D: -
J: TRBJ2-5
V: TRBV28

CDR3: ASSTTGLSYEQY
D: -
J: TRBJ2-7
V: TRBV7-9

CDR3: AWTLGTERNHEQY
D: TRBD1
J: TRBJ2-7
V: TRBV30

CDR3: SVRQGTEKLF
D: TRBD1
J: TRBJ1-4
V: TRBV29-1